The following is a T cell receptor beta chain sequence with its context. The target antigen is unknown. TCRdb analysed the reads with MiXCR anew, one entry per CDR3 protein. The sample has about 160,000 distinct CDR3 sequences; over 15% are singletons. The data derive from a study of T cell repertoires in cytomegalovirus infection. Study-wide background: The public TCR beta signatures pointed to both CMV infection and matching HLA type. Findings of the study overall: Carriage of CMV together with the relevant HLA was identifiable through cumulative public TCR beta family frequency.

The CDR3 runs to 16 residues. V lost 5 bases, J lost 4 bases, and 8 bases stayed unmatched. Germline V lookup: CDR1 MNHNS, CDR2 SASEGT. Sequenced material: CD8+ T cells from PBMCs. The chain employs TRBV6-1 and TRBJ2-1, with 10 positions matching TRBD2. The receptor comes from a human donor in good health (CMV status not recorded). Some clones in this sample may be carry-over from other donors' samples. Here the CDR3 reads CASSPSSGRRYNEQFF. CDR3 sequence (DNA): TGTGCCAGCAGTCCTTCTAGCGGGAGAAGGTACAATGAGCAGTTCTTC.